Below, 29 T cell receptor beta chains from the same sample are listed, as sequenced in a study of graft-versus-host responses after intestinal transplantation. These TCRs' antigens remain unknown. Profiling relied on immunoSEQ multiplex PCR, and the TCRdb table lists in-frame clones only, not all of them. The top ten hold 2% to 2.5% of the sample, which has about 48,000 clones, 85% to 95% seen once. This specimen was unstimulated CD4+ T cells sorted from spleen or lymph node cells, taken before transplant. These receptors were collected from a human donor who was the organ donor for an intestinal transplant.

The gene calls are TRBV7-6 and TRBJ2-5; D remains ambiguous. The CDR3 sequence is 15 residues long. V lost 2 bases to trimming and J lost 4 bases, with 14 bases between them. Germline-derived CDR1 and CDR2 are SGHVS and FNYEAQ. CDR3 in amino acids: CASSLTTVSPETQYF. The DNA for the CDR3 is TGTGCCAGCAGCTTAACGACCGTAAGCCCAGAGACCCAGTACTTC.

V and J are TRBV7-2 and TRBJ2-2; TRBD2 matches 9 bases. The CDR3 spans 19 residues. V gave up 2 bases and J gave up 2 bases; unmatched junction bases: 12. Germline assignment: CDR1 SGHTA and CDR2 FQGNSA. The CDR3 region has the DNA TGTGCCAGCAGCTTATTGGGGACTAGCCCTTGGGATAACACCGGGGAGCTGTTTTTT. The encoded protein is CASSLLGTSPWDNTGELFF. The full variable domain, completed using reference TRBV7-2 and TRBJ2-2, is GAGVSQSPSNKVTEKGKDVELRCDPISGHTALYWYRQSLGQGLEFLIYFQGNSAPDKSGLPSDRFSAERTGGSVSTLTIQRTQQEDSAVYLCASSLLGTSPWDNTGELFFGEGSRLTVL.

The rearrangement joins TRBV2 to TRBJ2-2; 7 nucleotides line up with TRBD2. This CDR3 spans 14 amino acids. Germline trimming cut 6 bases from V and 4 bases from J; bases unmatched to any gene: 5. Germline V gene data show CDR1 as SNHLY and CDR2 as FYNNEI. DNA of the CDR3: TGTGCCAGCAGGGGGGAGGGAAGCACCGGGGAGCTGTTTTTT. Translating it yields CASRGEGSTGELFF.

The CDR3 protein is CASSFYLTSGNYNEQFF. In DNA form, the CDR3 reads TGTGCCAGCAGCTTCTACCTCACTAGCGGGAATTACAATGAGCAGTTCTTC. The chain uses TRBV13 and TRBJ2-1; 10 bases are shared with TRBD2. Losses at the gene ends were 3 bases for V and 4 bases for J; bases not matched to a gene: 9. Germline-derived CDR1 and CDR2 are PRHDT and FYEKMQ (reference sequence). CDR3 length: 17 amino acids.

The V call is TRBV19, the J call TRBJ1-3; D unresolved. This CDR3 has 14 amino acids. CDR1 LNHDA and CDR2 SQIVND come from the germline V gene (reference sequence). The ends were cut back, 0 bases at V and 0 bases at J, with 3 bases in the middle. The DNA of the CDR3 is TGTGCCAGTAGTATAGATCACTCTGGAAACACCATATATTTT. Amino acids: CASSIDHSGNTIYF.

The CDR3 is CASSLDRDREQFF. In nucleotides, the CDR3 is TGTGCCAGCAGCTTAGACCGGGACCGGGAGCAGTTCTTC. The V gene is TRBV7-2, the J gene TRBJ2-1; D could derive from TRBD1 or TRBD2 (5 bases each). CDR3 length: 13 residues. Germline V lookup: CDR1 SGHTA, CDR2 FQGNSA. V was trimmed by 1 base and J by 10 bases, leaving 11 bases between them.

The chain uses TRBV19 and TRBJ2-5; TRBD1 agrees at 7 bases. Germline V gene sequence: CDR1 LNHDA, CDR2 SQIVND (reference sequence). Trimming at V came to 5 bases and at J to 11 bases, leaving 26 bases not matched to a gene. The CDR3 consists of 18 residues. CDR3 sequence reads: CASSQSYYVNRGLDVQYF. CDR3 sequence (DNA): TGTGCCAGTAGTCAGTCCTATTACGTCAACAGGGGCCTCGACGTTCAGTACTTC. Looking up the rest from reference TRBV19 and TRBJ2-5 gives the full variable domain: DGGITQSPKYLFRKEGQNVTLSCEQNLNHDAMYWYRQDPGQGLRLIYYSQIVNDFQKGDIAEGYSVSREKKESFPLTVTSAQKNPTAFYLCASSQSYYVNRGLDVQYFGPGTRLLVL.

V gene TRBV7-3 combines with J gene TRBJ2-1, with 10 bases fitting TRBD1. V dropped 2 bases and J dropped 4; count of bases not matched to a gene: 14. Germline V gives CDR1 SGHTA, CDR2 FQGTGA. This CDR3 has 19 residues. In nucleotides, the CDR3 is TGTGCCAGCAGCTTATGGGACAGGGGCCCAGCGGGCTCATACAATGAGCAGTTCTTC. Protein sequence: CASSLWDRGPAGSYNEQFF.

This chain links TRBV7-9 with TRBJ2-6; D not resolved. CDR1 is SEHNR and CDR2 is FQNEAQ in the germline V gene (reference sequence). V lost 0 bases to trimming and J lost 6 bases, with 6 bases between them. The CDR3 contains 14 residues. The CDR3 protein is CASSLALPANVLTF. In DNA, the CDR3 is TGTGCCAGCAGCTTAGCCCTCCCGGCCAACGTCCTGACTTTC.

The chain carries TRBV5-4 and TRBJ2-5, with 10 bases that match TRBD1. The germline V gene has CDR1 SGHNT and CDR2 YYREEE (reference sequence). The junction had 4 bases not matched to a gene; V was cut back by 4 bases and J by 1 base. The CDR3 runs to 15 residues. CDR3 sequence reads: CASSTGQGPQETQYF. CDR3 sequence (DNA): TGTGCCAGCAGCACGGGACAGGGGCCCCAAGAGACCCAGTACTTC.

The V and J genes are TRBV28 and TRBJ1-3; D is ambiguous. The CDR3 has 15 residues. Germline loops: CDR1 MDHEN, CDR2 SYDVKM. V was pared by 4 bases and J by 0 bases, with 10 bases between. The CDR3 reads CASSSQESSGNTIYF. The CDR3 DNA reads as TGTGCCAGCAGTTCGCAGGAAAGCTCTGGAAACACCATATATTTT.

The V call is TRBV5-1, the J call TRBJ1-1; D not certain. CDR3 length: 11 residues. Germline CDR1 reads SGHRS; CDR2 reads YFSETQ. V gave up 0 bases and J gave up 9 bases, with 6 bases separating them. This chain's CDR3 is CASSLDAKAFF. The CDR3 nucleotides are TGCGCCAGCAGCTTGGACGCTAAAGCTTTCTTT.

This chain uses TRBV29-1 with TRBJ1-3; TRBD1 matches 8 bases. Germline V gives CDR1 SQVTM, CDR2 ANQGSEA. The junction had 3 bases not matched to a gene; V was cut back by 6 bases and J by 2 bases. This CDR3 comprises 13 residues. In nucleotides, the CDR3 is TGCAGCGTCGAGACAGGGGCTGGAAACACCATATATTTT. This codes for CSVETGAGNTIYF.

V and J are TRBV5-6 and TRBJ2-3, with D maybe TRBD1 (6 bases). With 0 bases removed from V and 4 bases from J, the gap between germline ends came to 6 bases. Germline values: CDR1 SGHDT, CDR2 YYEEEE. CDR3 length equals 13 residues. CDR3 residues: CASSLDRADTQYF. The CDR3 bases are TGTGCCAGCAGCTTGGACAGGGCAGATACGCAGTATTTT.

This clone was seen only once. Other DNA sequences in this sample translate to the same CDR3. This chain links TRBV30 with TRBJ2-3, with 11 positions matching TRBD2. The CDR3 spans 15 residues. With V trimmed by 6 bases and J by 4 bases, 9 bases remained unmatched. The germline CDR1 and CDR2 sequences are GTSNPN and SVGIG (reference sequence). The DNA of the CDR3 is TGTGCCTGCACGACACGGACTAGCGGGTCAGATACGCAGTATTTT. Its protein product is CACTTRTSGSDTQYF.

The rearrangement links TRBV9 to TRBJ1-2; possible D gene TRBD1, 5 bases. The CDR3 length is 15 residues. Germline lookup yields CDR1 SGDLS and CDR2 YYNGEE. V was shortened by 0 bases and J by 3 bases, with 12 bases between the two germline ends. CDR3 amino acids: CASSVEPGRDYGYTF. The CDR3 DNA is TGTGCCAGCAGCGTAGAGCCAGGGAGGGACTATGGCTACACCTTC.

V gene TRBV5-1 combines with J gene TRBJ2-2, with D tentatively TRBD1 or TRBD2 (5 bases each). Germline V CDR1 and CDR2: SGHRS, YFSETQ. This CDR3 comprises 16 residues. V was pared by 2 bases and J by 0 bases, with 11 bases between. The CDR3 bases are TGCGCCAGCAGCTTCATCTGGGGGTCGAACACCGGGGAGCTGTTTTTT. Encoded protein: CASSFIWGSNTGELFF.

This chain connects TRBV4-3 to TRBJ1-3; D uncertain. V was trimmed by 0 bases and J by 5 bases, leaving 20 bases between them. Germline CDR1 and CDR2: LGHNA and YSLEER. The CDR3 consists of 18 residues. This CDR3 reads CASSQDIGRAGPRNTIYF. The DNA for the CDR3 is TGCGCCAGCAGCCAAGATATCGGTAGGGCAGGTCCCAGAAACACCATATATTTT.

The chain couples TRBV7-2 to TRBJ1-5; D uncertain. Trimming stripped 5 bases from V and 6 bases from J, with 17 bases between. The CDR3 totals 15 residues. The germline V gene encodes CDR1 SGHTA and CDR2 FQGNSA. The CDR3 is CASSPWSGESQPQHF. The CDR3 region has the DNA TGTGCCAGCAGCCCTTGGTCCGGGGAGAGTCAGCCCCAGCATTTT.

The rearrangement joins TRBV6-1 to TRBJ2-5; D not resolved. The CDR3 contains 15 residues. V was clipped by 2 bases and J by 5 bases, with 15 bases between them. The germline V gene encodes CDR1 MNHNS and CDR2 SASEGT. The CDR3 region has the DNA TGTGCCAGCAGTGAATATGGTCTGGGCTTGGAGACCCAGTACTTC. This codes for CASSEYGLGLETQYF.

The table lists this clone with a count of one. The CDR3 nucleotides are TGCAGTGCTAGTAGGCCTTCCGAGCAGTACTTC. It specifies CSASRPSEQYF. The chain recombines TRBV20-1 with TRBJ2-7; no reliable D call. Germline values: CDR1 DFQATT, CDR2 SNEGSKA (reference sequence). This CDR3 is 11 amino acids long. Trimming pared 3 bases from V and 6 bases from J, leaving 9 bases between.

The rearrangement uses TRBV5-8 and TRBJ2-2; D is uncertain. Deletions cut 5 bases from V and 0 bases from J, with 5 bases between. The germline CDR1 and CDR2 sequences are SGHTS and YDEGEE. The CDR3 has 13 amino acids. The CDR3 sequence is CASRYTNTGELFF. The CDR3 nucleotides are TGTGCCAGCAGGTACACGAACACCGGGGAGCTGTTTTTT.

This clone was counted once. J is TRBJ2-3 and V is TRBV7-9, with 15 bases identical to TRBD2. Germline V gives CDR1 SEHNR, CDR2 FQNEAQ (reference sequence). Trimming removed 5 bases from V and 5 bases from J; junction bases left unmatched: 11. CDR3 length equals 18 residues. DNA for the CDR3: TGTGCCAGCAGCCTCTATGGACTAGCGGGAGGGGCCCAAGATACGCAGTATTTT. It translates to CASSLYGLAGGAQDTQYF.

V gene TRBV5-1 combines with J gene TRBJ1-4; 8 nucleotides agree with TRBD1. Trimming at V came to 4 bases and at J to 6 bases, leaving 8 bases not matched to a gene. This CDR3 spans 15 amino acids. Looked up from germline, CDR1 is SGHRS and CDR2 is YFSETQ. The CDR3 nucleotides read TGCGCCAGCAGCCGATTGACAGGGGCGGATGAAAAACTGTTTTTT. This sequence encodes CASSRLTGADEKLFF.

The chain employs TRBV9 and TRBJ2-1; TRBD1 is a possible D gene (5 bases). The CDR3 totals 16 residues. V lost 1 base, J lost 0 bases, and 11 bases lay in between. Germline V gene lookup returns CDR1 SGDLS and CDR2 YYNGEE. CDR3 nucleotides: TGTGCCAGCAGCGTAACAGGCTTGCGCTCCTACAATGAGCAGTTCTTC. Translation: CASSVTGLRSYNEQFF.

Comments on this clone: The same CDR3 also results from other DNA sequences found in this sample. The rearrangement links TRBV28 to TRBJ2-7; TRBD2 matches 8 bases. The CDR3 extends over 13 amino acids. The V segment lost 3 bases and the J segment 4 bases; nucleotides outside the gene matches: 2. Per germline, CDR1 MDHEN and CDR2 SYDVKM. The CDR3 region is CASSFGRAYEQYF. In nucleotides, the CDR3 is TGTGCCAGCAGTTTCGGGAGGGCTTACGAGCAGTACTTC.

This rearrangement joins TRBV19 to TRBJ2-3, with D perhaps TRBD2 (6 bases). The CDR3 sequence is 14 residues long. Looked up from germline, CDR1 is LNHDA and CDR2 is SQIVND (reference sequence). The ends were cut back, 7 bases at V and 2 bases at J, with 13 bases in the middle. In nucleotides, the CDR3 is TGTGCCAGTACTCCGCGGGGTTCCACAGATACGCAGTATTTT. It codes for CASTPRGSTDTQYF.

The V call is TRBV6-5, the J call TRBJ1-2, with unresolved D. This CDR3 region has 14 residues. The germline gives CDR1 MNHEY, CDR2 SVGAGI. V shed 10 bases and J shed 4 bases, with 19 bases lying between them. This chain's CDR3 is CANRQRERLYGYTF. The CDR3 DNA reads TGTGCCAACAGACAAAGGGAGAGACTCTATGGCTACACCTTC.

The genes are TRBV7-2 and TRBJ1-1; no definite D call. This CDR3 is built from 14 residues. Germline V gene lookup returns CDR1 SGHTA and CDR2 FQGNSA. The V end was cut by 6 bases, the J end by 4 bases, with 15 bases between. For the CDR3, the DNA is TGTGCCAGCAGACAGATAGGAGGGAGCACTGAAGCTTTCTTT. Its translation: CASRQIGGSTEAFF.